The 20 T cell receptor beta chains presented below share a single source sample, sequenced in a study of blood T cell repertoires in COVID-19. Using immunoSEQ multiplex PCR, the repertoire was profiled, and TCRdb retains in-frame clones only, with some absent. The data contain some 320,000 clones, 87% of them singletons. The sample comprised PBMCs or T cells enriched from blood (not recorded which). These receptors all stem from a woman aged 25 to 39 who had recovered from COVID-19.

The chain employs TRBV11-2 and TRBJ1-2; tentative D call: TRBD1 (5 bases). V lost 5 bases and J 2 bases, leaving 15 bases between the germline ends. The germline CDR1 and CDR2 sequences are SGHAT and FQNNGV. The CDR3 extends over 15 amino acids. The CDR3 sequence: CASSPGTGENYGYTF. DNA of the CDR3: TGTGCCAGCAGCCCAGGGACGGGGGAAAACTATGGCTACACCTTC.

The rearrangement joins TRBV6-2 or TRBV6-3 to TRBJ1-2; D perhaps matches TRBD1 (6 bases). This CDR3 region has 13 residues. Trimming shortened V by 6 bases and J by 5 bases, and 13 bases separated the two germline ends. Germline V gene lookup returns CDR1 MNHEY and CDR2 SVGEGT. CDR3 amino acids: CASSLGQLYGYTF. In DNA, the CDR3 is TGTGCCAGCAGCCTCGGACAGCTTTATGGCTACACCTTC.

CDR3 amino acids: CASREGGMVPQHF. The DNA of the CDR3 is TGTGCCAGCAGGGAGGGGGGGATGGTGCCCCAGCATTTT. The rearrangement links TRBV6-5 to TRBJ1-5, with D tentatively TRBD1 (6 bases). CDR1 and CDR2 from the germline V gene are MNHEY and SVGAGI. With 6 bases removed from V and 9 bases from J, the gap between germline ends came to 15 bases. CDR3 length: 13 residues.

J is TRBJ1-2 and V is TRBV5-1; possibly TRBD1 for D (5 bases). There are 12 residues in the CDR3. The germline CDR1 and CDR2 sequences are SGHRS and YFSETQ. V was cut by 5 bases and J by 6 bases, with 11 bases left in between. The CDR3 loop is CASRHRGDGYTF. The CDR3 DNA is TGCGCCAGCAGGCACCGGGGGGATGGCTACACCTTC.

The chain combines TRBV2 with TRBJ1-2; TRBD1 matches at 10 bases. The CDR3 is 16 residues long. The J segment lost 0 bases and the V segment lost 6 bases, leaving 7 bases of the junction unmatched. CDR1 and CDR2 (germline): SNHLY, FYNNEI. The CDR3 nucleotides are TGTGCCAGCAGGATGGGACAGGGGCCTTCTAACTATGGCTACACCTTC. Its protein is CASRMGQGPSNYGYTF. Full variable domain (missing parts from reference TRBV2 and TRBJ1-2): EPEVTQTPSHQVTQMGQEVILRCVPISNHLYFYWYRQILGQKVEFLVSFYNNEISEKSEIFDDQFSVERPDGSNFTLKIRSTKLEDSAMYFCASRMGQGPSNYGYTFGSGTRLTVV.

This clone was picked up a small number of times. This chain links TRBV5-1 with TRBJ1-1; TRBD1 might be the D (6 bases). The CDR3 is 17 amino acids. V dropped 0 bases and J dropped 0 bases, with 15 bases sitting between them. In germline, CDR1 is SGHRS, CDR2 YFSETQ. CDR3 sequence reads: CASSLGNYRALNTEAFF. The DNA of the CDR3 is TGCGCCAGCAGCTTGGGAAATTACAGGGCTTTGAACACTGAAGCTTTCTTT.

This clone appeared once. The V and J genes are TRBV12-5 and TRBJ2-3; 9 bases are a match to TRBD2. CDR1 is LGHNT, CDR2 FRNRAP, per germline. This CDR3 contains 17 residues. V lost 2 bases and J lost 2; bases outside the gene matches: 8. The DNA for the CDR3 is TGTGCTAGTGGTTTGTCTGTAGCGGGGGTACCCACAGATACGCAGTATTTT. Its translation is CASGLSVAGVPTDTQYF.

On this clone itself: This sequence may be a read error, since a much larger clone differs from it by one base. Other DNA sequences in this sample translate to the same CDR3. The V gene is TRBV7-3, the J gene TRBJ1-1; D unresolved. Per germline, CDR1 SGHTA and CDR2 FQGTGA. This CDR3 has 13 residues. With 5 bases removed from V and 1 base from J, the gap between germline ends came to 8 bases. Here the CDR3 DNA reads TGTGCCAGCAGCCCCTCGGGGAACACTGAAGCTTTCTTT. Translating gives CASSPSGNTEAFF.

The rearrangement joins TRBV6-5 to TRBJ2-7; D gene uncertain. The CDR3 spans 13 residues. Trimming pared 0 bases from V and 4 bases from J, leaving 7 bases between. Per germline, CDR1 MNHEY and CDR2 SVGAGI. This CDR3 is CASSYSRSYEQYF. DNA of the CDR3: TGTGCCAGCAGTTACTCGAGAAGTTACGAGCAGTACTTC.

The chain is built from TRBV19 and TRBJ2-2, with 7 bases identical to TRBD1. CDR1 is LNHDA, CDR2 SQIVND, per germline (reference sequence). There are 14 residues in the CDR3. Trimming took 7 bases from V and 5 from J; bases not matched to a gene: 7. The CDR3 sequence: CASTPGQPTGELFF. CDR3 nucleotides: TGTGCCAGTACCCCGGGACAGCCAACCGGGGAGCTGTTTTTT.

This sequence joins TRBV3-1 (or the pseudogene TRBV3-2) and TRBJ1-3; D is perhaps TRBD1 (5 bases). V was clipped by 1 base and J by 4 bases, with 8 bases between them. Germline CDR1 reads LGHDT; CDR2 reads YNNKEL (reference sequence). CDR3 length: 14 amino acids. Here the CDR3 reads CASSQGTSGNTIYF. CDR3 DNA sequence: TGTGCCAGCAGCCAAGGGACATCGGGAAACACCATATATTTT.

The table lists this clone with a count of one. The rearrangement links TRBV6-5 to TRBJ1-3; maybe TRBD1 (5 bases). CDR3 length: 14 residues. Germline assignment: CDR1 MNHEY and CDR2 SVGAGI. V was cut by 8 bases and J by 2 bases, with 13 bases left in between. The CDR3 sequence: CASAPRRAGNTIYF. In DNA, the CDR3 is TGTGCCAGCGCCCCGCGCAGGGCTGGAAACACCATATATTTT.

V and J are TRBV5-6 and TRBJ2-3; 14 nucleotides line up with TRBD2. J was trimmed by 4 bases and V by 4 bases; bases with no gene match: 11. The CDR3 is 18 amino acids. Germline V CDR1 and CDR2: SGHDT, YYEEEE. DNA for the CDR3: TGTGCCAGCAGCCTTGGGACTAGCGGGGGCCAGGTGTCAGATACGCAGTATTTT. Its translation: CASSLGTSGGQVSDTQYF.

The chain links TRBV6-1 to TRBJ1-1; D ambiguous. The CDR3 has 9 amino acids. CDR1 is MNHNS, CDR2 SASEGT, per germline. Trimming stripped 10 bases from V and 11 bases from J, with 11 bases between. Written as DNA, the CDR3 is TGTGCCACTCATACCAGGGCTTTCTTT. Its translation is CATHTRAFF.

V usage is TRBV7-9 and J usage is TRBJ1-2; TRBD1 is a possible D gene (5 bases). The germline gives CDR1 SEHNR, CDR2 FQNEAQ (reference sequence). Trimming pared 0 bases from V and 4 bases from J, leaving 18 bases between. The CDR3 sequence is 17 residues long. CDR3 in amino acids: CASSLAPAGRVIYGYTF. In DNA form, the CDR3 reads TGTGCCAGCAGCTTAGCCCCAGCGGGCAGGGTGATCTATGGCTACACCTTC. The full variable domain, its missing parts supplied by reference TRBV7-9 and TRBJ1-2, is DTGVSQNPRHKITKRGQNVTFRCDPISEHNRLYWYRQTLGQGPEFLTYFQNEAQLEKSRLLSDRFSAERPKGSFSTLEIQRTEQGDSAMYLCASSLAPAGRVIYGYTFGSGTRLTVV.

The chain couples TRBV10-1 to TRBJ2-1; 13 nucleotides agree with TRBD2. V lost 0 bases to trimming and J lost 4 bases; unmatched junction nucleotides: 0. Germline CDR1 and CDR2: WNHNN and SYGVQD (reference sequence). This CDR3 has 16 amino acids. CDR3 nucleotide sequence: TGCGCCAGCAGTGAGTCGACTAGCGGGGGGTACAATGAGCAGTTCTTC. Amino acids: CASSESTSGGYNEQFF.

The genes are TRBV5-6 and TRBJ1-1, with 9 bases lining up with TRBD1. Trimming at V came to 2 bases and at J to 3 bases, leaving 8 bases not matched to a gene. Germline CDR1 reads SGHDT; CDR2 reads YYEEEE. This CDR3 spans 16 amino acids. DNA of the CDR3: TGTGCCAGCAGCTTCCCGGGACAGGGAGCGGACACTGAAGCTTTCTTT. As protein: CASSFPGQGADTEAFF.

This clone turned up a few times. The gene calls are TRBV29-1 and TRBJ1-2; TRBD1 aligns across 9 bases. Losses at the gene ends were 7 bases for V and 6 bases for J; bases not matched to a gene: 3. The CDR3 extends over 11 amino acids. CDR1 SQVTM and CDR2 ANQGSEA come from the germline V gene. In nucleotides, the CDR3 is TGCAGCGCGACAGGGGGAAATGGCTACACCTTC. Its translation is CSATGGNGYTF.

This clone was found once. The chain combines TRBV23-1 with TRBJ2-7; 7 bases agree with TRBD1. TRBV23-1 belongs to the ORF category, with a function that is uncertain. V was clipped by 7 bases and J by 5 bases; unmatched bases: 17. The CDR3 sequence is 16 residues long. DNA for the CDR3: TGCGCCAGCAACCCAAGCGAGACAGGGAAGAAGGACGAGCAGTACTTC. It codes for CASNPSETGKKDEQYF.

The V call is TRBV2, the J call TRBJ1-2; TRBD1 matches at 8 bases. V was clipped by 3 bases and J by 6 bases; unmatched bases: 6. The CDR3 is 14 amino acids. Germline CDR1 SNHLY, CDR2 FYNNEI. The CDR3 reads CASSELRQGNGYTF. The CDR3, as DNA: TGTGCCAGCAGTGAGTTAAGACAGGGGAATGGCTACACCTTC.